This section outlines one T cell receptor (beta chain) sequence together with its context. Its antigen is as yet unknown. These data are taken from a study of long-term antiretroviral therapy in people with HIV. Study-wide points: Collection spanned 2004 to 2017; ART regimens may be less effective than current ones.

The authors ran the immunoSEQ assay, v3.0, at survey level. Measured with immunoSEQ multiplex PCR; TCRdb has only the in-frame clones, and not every one. This sample has over 7,000 clones, with around 79% found just once. V gave up 2 bases and J gave up 6 bases, with 14 bases separating them. CDR3 length: 15 residues. CDR1 SEHNR and CDR2 FQNEAQ come from the germline V gene (reference sequence). The clonotype comes from a man in his forties with HIV. The rearrangement links TRBV7-9 to TRBJ2-4, with a possible D match to TRBD1 (6 bases). The sequencing here drew on unsorted PBMCs, taken 0.1 years after starting antiretroviral therapy. This chain's CDR3 is CASSLPMDSSNIQYF. The CDR3 coding sequence is TGTGCCAGCAGCTTACCCATGGACAGCTCAAACATTCAGTACTTC.